A single sample gave rise to the 31 T cell receptor beta chains below, sequenced in a study of regulatory T cells in long-lasting Graves disease. Stated time point: persistent/refractory GD, antithyroid drugs over 5 years with positive TRAb. RNA from PBMCs was the source of the TCR library. Both iRepertoire HTBI primers and Arm-PCR of CDR3 regions were used to build the TCR beta libraries. A single record per CDR3 protein comes from TCRdb applying MiXCR to the multiplex PCR reads. The sample shows around 510,000 distinct CDR3 sequences, less than 25% of them seen only once. The material was peripheral blood mononuclear cells (PBMCs), obtained when the disease was refractory, from a patient treated with antithyroid drugs. These receptors came from a female donor with Graves disease.

V gene TRBV6-2 or TRBV6-3 combines with J gene TRBJ1-5, with 9 bases lining up with TRBD1. Germline V lookup: CDR1 MNHEY, CDR2 SVGEGT. The CDR3 is made up of 18 amino acids. J was trimmed by 0 bases and V by 6 bases; bases with no gene match: 12. The CDR3 here is CASSLATGGDNSNQPQHF. DNA of the CDR3: TGTGCCAGCAGCCTCGCGACAGGGGGGGATAATAGCAATCAGCCCCAGCATTTT.

This clonotype was seen only a few times. The junction differs from germline at one of its ends, possibly a read error. The rearrangement joins TRBV5-5 to TRBJ2-7; D gene uncertain. Germline V gene data show CDR1 as SGHKS and CDR2 as YYEKEE (reference sequence). CDR3 length equals 11 residues. Written as DNA, the CDR3 is TGTGCCAGCACTCTTGGGCCCGAGAAGTACTTC. Its protein is CASTLGPEKYF.

This clonotype was detected ten times or more. This chain joins TRBV28 and TRBJ1-4; the D is unclear. CDR3 size: 11 residues. V was trimmed by 10 bases and J by 8 bases, leaving 11 bases between them. Germline-derived CDR1 and CDR2 are MDHEN and SYDVKM. In DNA, the CDR3 is TGTGCCACCACTGGGTACGAAAAACTGTTTTTT. This gives the protein CATTGYEKLFF.

J is TRBJ2-3 and V is TRBV12-3 or TRBV12-4, with a tentative D call TRBD1 (5 bases). This CDR3 comprises 13 residues. V was clipped by 3 bases and J by 6 bases, with 10 bases between them. The CDR3 bases are TGTGCCAGCAGTTTGCAGGGAAGGGATACGCAGTATTTT. Translated, it gives CASSLQGRDTQYF.

With regard to this clonotype: Being one base from a much bigger clone, this may be a read error. The chain carries TRBV11-2 and TRBJ1-5; D might be TRBD1 (5 bases). Looked up from germline, CDR1 is SGHAT and CDR2 is FQNNGV. This CDR3 is 15 amino acids long. This CDR3 is CACSLGSGGNQPQHF. The CDR3 DNA reads as TGTGCCTGCAGCTTAGGGTCGGGGGGCAATCAGCCCCAGCATTTT.

This clonotype was recorded many times. V is TRBV7-3 and J is TRBJ1-1; 8 bases are a match to TRBD1. Germline V lookup: CDR1 SGHTA, CDR2 FQGTGA. CDR3 size: 13 residues. V dropped 5 bases and J dropped 9; count of bases not matched to a gene: 8. CDR3 nucleotide sequence: TGTGCCAGCAGCCACGACAGGGGTGGTCAAGCTTTCTTT. This gives the protein CASSHDRGGQAFF. Variable domain in full (rest from reference TRBV7-3 and TRBJ1-1): GAGVSQTPSNKVTEKGKYVELRCDPISGHTALYWYRQSLGQGPEFLIYFQGTGAADDSGLPNDRFFAVRPEGSVSTLKIQRTERGDSAVYLCASSHDRGGQAFFGQGTRLTVV.

The sample holds a few counts of this clonotype. The chain uses TRBV19 and TRBJ1-4; 9 nucleotides agree with TRBD1. Germline assignment: CDR1 LNHDA and CDR2 SQIVND (reference sequence). CDR3 length: 14 amino acids. V was clipped by 3 bases and J by 8 bases; unmatched bases: 4. In DNA, the CDR3 is TGTGCCAGTAGTATCGGAACAGGGGGCGAAAAACTGTTTTTT. This translates into CASSIGTGGEKLFF.

Worth noting for this clonotype: A much more abundant neighbour one base away suggests this may be a read error. This chain links TRBV27 with TRBJ2-1; TRBD2 agrees at 9 bases. CDR1 and CDR2 (germline): MNHEY, SMNVEV (reference sequence). The CDR3 contains 15 residues. Here the CDR3 reads CASSLMLAGRHEQLF. In DNA form, the CDR3 reads TGTGCCAGCAGTTTAATGCTAGCGGGAAGGCATGAGCAGCTCTTC.

Turning to this clonotype: One base away lies a much larger clone, so this may be a sequencing read error. This rearrangement joins TRBV7-3 to TRBJ1-2; D gene uncertain. CDR3 length: 14 residues. Germline V gene sequence: CDR1 SGHTA, CDR2 FQGTGA. The CDR3 nucleotides read TGTGTCAGCAGCTTCGCAGGTCACACCTATGGCTACACCTTC. It translates to CVSSFAGHTYGYTF.

This clonotype was seen at least ten times. The chain recombines TRBV28 with TRBJ2-5; tentative D call: TRBD2 (6 bases). Germline V gene data show CDR1 as MDHEN and CDR2 as SYDVKM. Trimming stripped 2 bases from V and 5 bases from J, with 15 bases between. This CDR3 has 15 residues. CDR3: CASSLGRGLLETQYF. CDR3 DNA: TGTGCCAGCAGTTTAGGACGGGGACTCTTGGAGACCCAGTACTTC.

The gene calls are TRBV12-3 or TRBV12-4 and TRBJ2-1, with 12 bases matching TRBD2. The CDR3 loop spans 15 amino acids. V trimming: 4 bases; J trimming: 8 bases; junction bases outside the gene matches: 6. The CDR3 DNA follows: TGTGCCAGCAGTTCCCGGACTAGCGGGAACGATGAGCAGTTCTTC. Encoded protein: CASSSRTSGNDEQFF.

Concerning this clonotype: A much bigger clone sits one base away, suggesting this may be a read error. CDR3 coding DNA: TGTGCCAGCAGGAAACAGGAGAACGATGAAGAACTGTTTTTT. Its protein product is CASRKQENDEELFF. This chain joins TRBV28 and TRBJ1-4, with TRBD1 as a possible D gene (5 bases). This CDR3 is built from 14 residues. Germline values: CDR1 MDHEN, CDR2 SYDVKM.

This clonotype turned up a few times. The chain is built from TRBV4-1 and TRBJ2-5, with D perhaps TRBD1 or TRBD2 (5 bases each). V was shortened by 1 base and J by 5 bases, with 11 bases between the two germline ends. The length of the CDR3 is 14 residues. Germline lookup yields CDR1 MGHRA and CDR2 YSYEKL. CDR3 sequence reads: CASSQGGFPETQYF. CDR3 in DNA: TGCGCCAGCAGCCAAGGGGGGTTCCCGGAGACCCAGTACTTC.

This sequence joins TRBV5-6 and TRBJ2-2; D not certain. The ends were cut back, 4 bases at V and 7 bases at J, with 17 bases in the middle. The CDR3 is 15 residues long. Germline V gene data show CDR1 as SGHDT and CDR2 as YYEEEE. The CDR3 region is CASSPPRPLGGELFF. The CDR3 DNA is TGTGCCAGCAGCCCCCCGCGTCCCCTCGGCGGGGAGCTGTTTTTT.

The CDR3 DNA is TGTGCCATCAGTGAGACGGACAGGGAAGTTTACACTGAAGCTTTCTTT. This translates into CAISETDREVYTEAFF. The chain carries TRBV10-3 and TRBJ1-1; TRBD1 aligns across 8 bases. Germline-derived CDR1 and CDR2 are ENHRY and SYGVKD. The V segment lost 2 bases and the J segment 3 bases; nucleotides outside the gene matches: 8. The CDR3 is 16 residues long.

A remark on this clonotype: At one of its ends the junction is not consistent with the germline gene, which may arise from a read error. The V and J genes are TRBV6-9 and TRBJ2-4; D unclear. Germline V CDR1 and CDR2: MNHGY, SVAAGI. This CDR3 spans 16 amino acids. This CDR3 reads CANSYAHLGAKNIQYF. DNA of the CDR3: TGTGCCAACAGTTACGCTCACCTTGGGGCCAAAAACATTCAGTACTTC.

This clonotype was counted ten times or more. The CDR3 reads CASSLGARNTEAFF. The CDR3 bases are TGTGCCAGCAGCTTAGGGGCCAGGAACACTGAAGCTTTCTTT. V gene TRBV11-2 combines with J gene TRBJ1-1; no reliable D call. V lost 1 base, J lost 1 base, and 7 bases lay in between. There are 14 residues in the CDR3. Germline assignment: CDR1 SGHAT and CDR2 FQNNGV.

This clonotype has more than one count but fewer than ten. The rearrangement joins TRBV5-1 to TRBJ1-1; no clear D. V was pared by 3 bases and J by 3 bases, with 18 bases between. The germline V gene has CDR1 SGHRS and CDR2 YFSETQ. There are 16 residues in the CDR3. The CDR3 here is CASSWRVDPGDTEAFF. CDR3 in DNA: TGCGCCAGCAGCTGGCGGGTTGATCCCGGGGACACTGAAGCTTTCTTT.

The chain uses TRBV27 and TRBJ2-1; 7 nucleotides agree with TRBD1. Trimming removed 0 bases from V and 10 bases from J; junction bases left unmatched: 9. Germline V gene sequence: CDR1 MNHEY, CDR2 SMNVEV (reference sequence). The CDR3 has 15 residues. CDR3 nucleotides: TGTGCCAGCAGTTTATCAGGGGCCAGGGGGAAGGAGCAGTTCTTC. Protein: CASSLSGARGKEQFF.

This clonotype showed up many times. The V call is TRBV7-2, the J call TRBJ2-7, with TRBD2 identical over 11 bases. V shed 4 bases and J 5 bases; nucleotides not matched to a gene: 13. The CDR3 has 17 amino acids. CDR1 and CDR2 (germline): SGHTA, FQGNSA. The chain's CDR3 is CASSYSPLALAGDEQYF. CDR3 DNA sequence: TGTGCCAGCAGCTACAGCCCACTAGCACTAGCGGGAGACGAGCAGTACTTC.

About this clonotype: This sequence may be a read error, since a much larger clone differs from it by one base. The chain recombines TRBV18 with TRBJ1-2; TRBD1 is a possible D gene (5 bases). Germline lookup yields CDR1 KGHSH and CDR2 LQKENI. The CDR3 runs 13 residues. Trimming removed 5 bases from V and 3 bases from J, with 10 bases in between. CDR3 nucleotide sequence: TGTGCCAGCTCAACGGACATAGACTATGGCTACACCTTC. This encodes CASSTDIDYGYTF.

The chain recombines TRBV6-2 or TRBV6-3 with TRBJ2-5, with 12 bases lining up with TRBD2. Germline-derived CDR1 and CDR2 are MNHEY and SVGEGT. This CDR3 is 15 amino acids long. The ends lost 5 bases at V and 5 bases at J; junction bases unmatched: 6. The CDR3 is CASSRRLAGDETQYF. The CDR3 DNA reads as TGTGCCAGCAGTCGACGACTAGCGGGAGATGAGACCCAGTACTTC.

In this sample, this clonotype turned up many times. The chain combines TRBV6-1 with TRBJ1-1, with a possible D match to TRBD1 (6 bases). The CDR3 length is 16 residues. V dropped 2 bases and J dropped 1 base, with 14 bases sitting between them. Germline V gene lookup returns CDR1 MNHNS and CDR2 SASEGT. The CDR3 DNA reads as TGTGCCAGCAGTGAAATACGTGGGACACCGAACACTGAAGCTTTCTTT. It yields the protein CASSEIRGTPNTEAFF.

This clonotype was counted ten times or more. J is TRBJ1-1 and V is TRBV11-2; D is possibly TRBD1 (5 bases). The germline V gene encodes CDR1 SGHAT and CDR2 FQNNGV. Trimming took 5 bases from V and 5 from J, leaving 15 bases between them. This CDR3 region has 14 residues. CDR3 bases: TGTGCCAGCAGCACCCCCCGGGGGGGAACTGAAGCTTTCTTT. As protein: CASSTPRGGTEAFF.

This clonotype was seen at least ten times. The CDR3 loop reads CASSEADREVPYGYTF. The CDR3 nucleotides are TGTGCCAGCAGTGAAGCGGATCGGGAGGTCCCCTATGGCTACACCTTC. The genes are TRBV6-1 and TRBJ1-2; D uncertain. This CDR3 is built from 16 residues. Germline V CDR1 and CDR2: MNHNS, SASEGT. V dropped 0 bases and J dropped 4 bases, with 15 bases sitting between them.

This clonotype was detected only a few times. A much larger clone differs from this one at a single base, so this may be a read error. This chain links TRBV13 with TRBJ1-6; D is undetermined. CDR3 length: 12 amino acids. Germline V CDR1 and CDR2: PRHDT, FYEKMQ (reference sequence). Here the CDR3 reads CASSSFNSPLHF. In DNA, the CDR3 is TGTGCCAGCAGCTCCTTTAATTCACCCCTCCACTTT.

This clonotype was recorded many times. The chain has TRBV9 and TRBJ1-1; no clear D. The CDR3 length is 13 residues. CDR1 and CDR2 (germline): SGDLS, YYNGEE. V was pared by 0 bases and J by 6 bases, with 9 bases between. CDR3 DNA: TGTGCCAGCAGCGTAGCGGGCAGGCCTGAAGCTTTCTTT. The encoded protein is CASSVAGRPEAFF. Together with reference TRBV9 and TRBJ1-1, the CDR3 gives the full variable domain: DSGVTQTPKHLITATGQRVTLRCSPRSGDLSVYWYQQSLDQGLQFLIQYYNGEERAKGNILERFSAQQFPDLHSELNLSSLELGDSALYFCASSVAGRPEAFFGQGTRLTVV.

V and J are TRBV6-2 or TRBV6-3 and TRBJ2-7; tentatively, D is TRBD2 (5 bases). With 7 bases removed from V and 4 bases from J, the gap between germline ends came to 20 bases. The CDR3 loop spans 15 amino acids. Germline V gene lookup returns CDR1 MNHEY and CDR2 SVGEGT. The CDR3 coding sequence is TGTGCCAGCACCACCCCGATTTATGAGGGATACGAGCAGTACTTC. It specifies CASTTPIYEGYEQYF.

Comment on this clonotype: A single base separates this from a much larger clone, so it may be a read error. This chain uses TRBV7-8 with TRBJ2-7, with TRBD1 identical over 9 bases. The CDR3 runs 15 residues. Looked up from germline, CDR1 is SGHVS and CDR2 is FQNEAQ. J lost 2 bases, V lost 0 bases, and 2 bases had no gene match. CDR3 sequence (DNA): TGTGCCAGCAGCTTAGCGACAGGGGGAACCTACGAGCAGTACTTC. Residues: CASSLATGGTYEQYF.

This clonotype was seen at least ten times. The CDR3 sequence: CASADGWNTEAFF. CDR3 sequence (DNA): TGTGCCAGCGCGGACGGATGGAACACTGAAGCTTTCTTT. This chain links TRBV27 with TRBJ1-1; D is unresolved. Trimming shortened V by 8 bases and J by 1 base, and 11 bases separated the two germline ends. Per germline, CDR1 MNHEY and CDR2 SMNVEV (reference sequence). CDR3 length: 13 residues.

This clonotype occurred a few times. The J gene is TRBJ2-5, the V gene TRBV30, with a tentative D call TRBD1 (6 bases). V lost 0 bases, J lost 3 bases, and 23 bases lay in between. CDR1 is GTSNPN, CDR2 SVGIG, per germline (reference sequence). The CDR3 covers 18 residues. This CDR3 reads CAWSVAVTRGRVEETQYF. The CDR3 DNA follows: TGTGCCTGGAGTGTTGCGGTGACCAGGGGTCGGGTCGAAGAGACCCAGTACTTC.